This T cell receptor (beta chain) was captured by sequencing in a study of OX40 agonist ivuxolimab in advanced cancers. Notes on the study in general: The CD4+ and CD8+ T cells in the blood had expanded clonally by week 6 at 0.1 to 3.0 mg/kg.

TCRdb's table, derived via immunoSEQ multiplex PCR, lists solely in-frame clones and lacks some. There are approximately 57,000 clones in the sample; 83% occur only once, and approximately 3% lies in the top ten. The CDR3 has 17 amino acids. Trimming took off 2 bases at V and 2 bases at J, with 16 bases between the two ends. Germline-derived CDR1 and CDR2 are KGHSH and LQKENI. Details on this clone: No antigen is known for it.

The clonotype comes from an adult with an advanced solid tumor such as melanoma, head and neck, liver or kidney cancer. This specimen consisted of CD4+ or CD8+ T cells sorted from blood, obtained in a trial of the OX40 agonist ivuxolimab. V is TRBV18 and J is TRBJ2-1; weak D call: TRBD2 (7 bases). The CDR3 sequence: CASSPGRDGGPYNEQFF. CDR3 bases: TGTGCCAGCTCACCAGGGCGGGACGGGGGGCCCTACAATGAGCAGTTCTTC.